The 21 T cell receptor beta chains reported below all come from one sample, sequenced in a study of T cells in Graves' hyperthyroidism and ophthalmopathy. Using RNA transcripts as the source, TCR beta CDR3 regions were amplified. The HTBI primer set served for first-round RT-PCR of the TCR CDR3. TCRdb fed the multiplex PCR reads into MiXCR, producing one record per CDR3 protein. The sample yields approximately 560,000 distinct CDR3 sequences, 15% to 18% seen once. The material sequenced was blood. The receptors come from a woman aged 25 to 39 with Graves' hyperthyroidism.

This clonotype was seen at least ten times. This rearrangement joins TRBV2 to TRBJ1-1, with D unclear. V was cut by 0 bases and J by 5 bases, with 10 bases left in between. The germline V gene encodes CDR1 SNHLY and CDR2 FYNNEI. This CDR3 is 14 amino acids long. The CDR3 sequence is CASSEALRRTEAFF. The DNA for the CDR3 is TGTGCCAGCAGTGAAGCGCTTAGGAGAACTGAAGCTTTCTTT.

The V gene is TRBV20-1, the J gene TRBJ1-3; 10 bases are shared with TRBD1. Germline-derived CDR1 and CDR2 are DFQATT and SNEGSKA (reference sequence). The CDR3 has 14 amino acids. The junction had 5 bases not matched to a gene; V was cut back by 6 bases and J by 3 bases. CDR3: CSAPGTGDGNTIYF. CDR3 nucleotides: TGCAGTGCGCCCGGGACAGGGGATGGAAACACCATATATTTT.

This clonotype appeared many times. The CDR3 region has the DNA TGTGCCAGCAGTTCCCTCCTGACAGGGGCCGATGTGCAGTTCTTC. It encodes CASSSLLTGADVQFF. This chain links TRBV28 with TRBJ2-1, with TRBD1 matching 8 bases. This CDR3 contains 15 residues. The germline gives CDR1 MDHEN, CDR2 SYDVKM. V lost 4 bases to trimming and J lost 12 bases; unmatched junction nucleotides: 14.

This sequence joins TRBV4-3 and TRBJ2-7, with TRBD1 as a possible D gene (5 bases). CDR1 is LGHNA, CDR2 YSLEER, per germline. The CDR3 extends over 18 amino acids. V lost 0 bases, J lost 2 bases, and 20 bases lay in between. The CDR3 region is CASSQDLTAPARAYEQYF. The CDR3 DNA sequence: TGCGCCAGCAGCCAAGATCTAACCGCCCCGGCCAGGGCCTACGAGCAGTACTTC.

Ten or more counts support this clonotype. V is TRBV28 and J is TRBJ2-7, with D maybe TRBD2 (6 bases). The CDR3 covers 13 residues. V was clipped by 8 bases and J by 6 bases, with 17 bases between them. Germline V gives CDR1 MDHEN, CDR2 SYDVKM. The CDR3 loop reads CASQSYNGGEQYF. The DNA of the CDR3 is TGTGCCAGCCAGTCGTACAACGGGGGCGAGCAGTACTTC.

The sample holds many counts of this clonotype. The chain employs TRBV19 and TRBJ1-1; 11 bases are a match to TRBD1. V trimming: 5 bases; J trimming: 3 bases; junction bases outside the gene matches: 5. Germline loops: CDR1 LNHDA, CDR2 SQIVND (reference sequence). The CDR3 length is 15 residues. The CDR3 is CASSGWTGGHTEAFF. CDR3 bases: TGTGCCAGTAGTGGCTGGACAGGGGGCCACACTGAAGCTTTCTTT.

DNA of the CDR3: TGTGCCAGCAGTGTTCCGACAGAGGTTTACAATCAGCCCCAGCATTTT. This encodes CASSVPTEVYNQPQHF. The genes are TRBV6-2 or TRBV6-3 and TRBJ1-5, with D maybe TRBD1 (5 bases). The CDR3 is 16 amino acids. The V end was cut by 5 bases, the J end by 3 bases, with 17 bases between. Germline-derived CDR1 and CDR2 are MNHEY and SVGEGT.

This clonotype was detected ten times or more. This CDR3 is CASSQDRGGNTQYF. In DNA form, the CDR3 reads TGTGCCAGCAGCCAGGACAGGGGCGGGAATACGCAGTATTTT. The rearrangement joins TRBV7-2 to TRBJ2-3; 9 bases agree with TRBD1. J was trimmed by 7 bases and V by 5 bases; bases with no gene match: 7. Germline CDR1 reads SGHTA; CDR2 reads FQGNSA. This CDR3 contains 14 residues.

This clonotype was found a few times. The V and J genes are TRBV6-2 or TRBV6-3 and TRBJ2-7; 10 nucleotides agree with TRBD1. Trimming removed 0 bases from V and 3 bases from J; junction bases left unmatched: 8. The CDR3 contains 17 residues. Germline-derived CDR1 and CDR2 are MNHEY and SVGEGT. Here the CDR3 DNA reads TGTGCCAGCAGTTACTCGGGAGGAGGACAGGGGGTCTACGAGCAGTACTTC. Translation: CASSYSGGGQGVYEQYF.

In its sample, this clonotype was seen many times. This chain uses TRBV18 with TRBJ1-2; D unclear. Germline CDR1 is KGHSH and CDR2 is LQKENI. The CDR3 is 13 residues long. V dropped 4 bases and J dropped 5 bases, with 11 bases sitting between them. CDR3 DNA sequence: TGTGCCAGCTCACACGCCGAGGTGTATGGCTACACCTTC. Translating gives CASSHAEVYGYTF. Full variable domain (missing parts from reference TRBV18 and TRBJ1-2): NAGVMQNPRHLVRRRGQEARLRCSPMKGHSHVYWYRQLPEEGLKFMVYLQKENIIDESGMPKERFSAEFPKEGPSILRIQQVVRGDSAAYFCASSHAEVYGYTFGSGTRLTVV.

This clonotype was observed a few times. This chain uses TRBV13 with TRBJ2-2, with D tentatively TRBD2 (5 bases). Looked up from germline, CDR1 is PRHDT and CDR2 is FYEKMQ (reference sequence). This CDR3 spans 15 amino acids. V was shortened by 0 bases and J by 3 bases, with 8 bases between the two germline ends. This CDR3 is CASSLGHGDTGELFF. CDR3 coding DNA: TGTGCCAGCAGCTTAGGACACGGGGACACCGGGGAGCTGTTTTTT.

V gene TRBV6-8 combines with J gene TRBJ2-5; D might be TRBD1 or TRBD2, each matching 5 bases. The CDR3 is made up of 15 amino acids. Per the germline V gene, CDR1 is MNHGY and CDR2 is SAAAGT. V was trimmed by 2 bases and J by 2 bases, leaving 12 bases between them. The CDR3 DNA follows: TGTGCCAGCAGTTACCGCCTCTGGGGGCAAGAGACCCAGTACTTC. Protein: CASSYRLWGQETQYF.

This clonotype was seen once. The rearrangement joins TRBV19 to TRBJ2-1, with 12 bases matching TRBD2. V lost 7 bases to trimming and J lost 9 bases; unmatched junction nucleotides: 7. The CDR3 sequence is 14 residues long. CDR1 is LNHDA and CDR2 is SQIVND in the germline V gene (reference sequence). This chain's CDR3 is CASKLAGGQFEQFF. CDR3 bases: TGTGCCAGTAAGCTAGCGGGAGGGCAGTTTGAGCAGTTCTTC.

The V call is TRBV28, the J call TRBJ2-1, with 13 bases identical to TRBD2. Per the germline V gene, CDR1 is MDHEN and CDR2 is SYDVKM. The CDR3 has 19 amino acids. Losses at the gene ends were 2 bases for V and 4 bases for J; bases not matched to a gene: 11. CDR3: CASSLLRGTSGKRYNEQFF. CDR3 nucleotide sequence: TGTGCCAGCAGTTTACTAAGGGGGACTAGCGGGAAACGGTACAATGAGCAGTTCTTC. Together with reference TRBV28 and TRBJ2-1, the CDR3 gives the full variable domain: DVKVTQSSRYLVKRTGEKVFLECVQDMDHENMFWYRQDPGLGLRLIYFSYDVKMKEKGDIPEGYSVSREKKERFSLILESASTNQTSMYLCASSLLRGTSGKRYNEQFFGPGTRLTVL.

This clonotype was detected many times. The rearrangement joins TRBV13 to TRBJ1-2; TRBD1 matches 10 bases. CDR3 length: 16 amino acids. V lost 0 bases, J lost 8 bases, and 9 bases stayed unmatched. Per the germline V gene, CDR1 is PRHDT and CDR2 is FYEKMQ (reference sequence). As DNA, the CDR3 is TGTGCCAGCAGCTTAGGCGGTGGGACAGGGGATCGCGGCTACACCTTC. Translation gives CASSLGGGTGDRGYTF.

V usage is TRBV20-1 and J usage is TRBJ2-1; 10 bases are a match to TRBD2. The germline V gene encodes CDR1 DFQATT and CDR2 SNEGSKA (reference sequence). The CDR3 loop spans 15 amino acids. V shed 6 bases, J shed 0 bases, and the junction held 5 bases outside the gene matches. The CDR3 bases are TGCAGTGCCCGGATAGCGGGGGGCTCCTACAATGAGCAGTTCTTC. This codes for CSARIAGGSYNEQFF.

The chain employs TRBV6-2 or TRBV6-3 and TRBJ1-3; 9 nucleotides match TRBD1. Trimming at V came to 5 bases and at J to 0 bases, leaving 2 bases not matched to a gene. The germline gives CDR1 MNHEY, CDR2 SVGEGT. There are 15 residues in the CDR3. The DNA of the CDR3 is TGTGCCAGCAGTCACAGGGGGCTCTCTGGAAACACCATATATTTT. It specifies CASSHRGLSGNTIYF.

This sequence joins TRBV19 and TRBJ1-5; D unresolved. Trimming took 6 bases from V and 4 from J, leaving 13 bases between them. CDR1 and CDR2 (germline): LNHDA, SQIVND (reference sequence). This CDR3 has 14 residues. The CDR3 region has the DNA TGTGCCAGTAGAAAGAGGGCGGAAAATCAGCCCCAGCATTTT. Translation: CASRKRAENQPQHF.

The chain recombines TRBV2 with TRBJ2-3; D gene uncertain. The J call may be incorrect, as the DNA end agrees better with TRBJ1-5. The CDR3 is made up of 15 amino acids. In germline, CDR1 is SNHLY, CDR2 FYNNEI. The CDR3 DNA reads TGTGCCTTAACGTGGTCGTCTCTACGCACAGATACGCAGCATTTT. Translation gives CALTWSSLRTDTQHF.

CDR3 coding DNA: TGCAGCGTTGAAGGGCTTGCTGCAGGGTTCCGGGCGGGAGGTGTACGAGTGCAGTACTTC. Translated: CSVEGLAAGFRAGGVRVQYF. V gene TRBV29-1 combines with J gene TRBJ2-7; 8 bases are a match to TRBD2. The ends lost 1 base at V and 9 bases at J; junction bases unmatched: 29. There are 20 residues in the CDR3. Germline CDR1 and CDR2: SQVTM and ANQGSEA.

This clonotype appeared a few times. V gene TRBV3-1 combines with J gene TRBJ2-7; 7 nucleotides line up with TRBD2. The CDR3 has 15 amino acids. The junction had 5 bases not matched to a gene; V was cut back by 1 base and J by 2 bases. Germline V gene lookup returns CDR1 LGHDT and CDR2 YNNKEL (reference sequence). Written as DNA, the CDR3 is TGTGCCAGCAGCCAAGTAGCGGGCAGGACCTACGAGCAGTACTTC. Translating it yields CASSQVAGRTYEQYF.